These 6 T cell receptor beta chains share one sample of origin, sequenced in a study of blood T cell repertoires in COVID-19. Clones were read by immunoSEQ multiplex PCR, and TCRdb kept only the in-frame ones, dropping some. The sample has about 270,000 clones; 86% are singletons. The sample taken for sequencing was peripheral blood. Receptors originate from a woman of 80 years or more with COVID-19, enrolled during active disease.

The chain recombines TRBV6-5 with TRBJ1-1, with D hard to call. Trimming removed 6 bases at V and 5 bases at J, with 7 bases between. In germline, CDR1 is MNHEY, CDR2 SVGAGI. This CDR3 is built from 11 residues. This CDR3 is CASRDLTEAFF. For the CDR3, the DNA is TGTGCCAGCAGGGACTTAACTGAAGCTTTCTTT.

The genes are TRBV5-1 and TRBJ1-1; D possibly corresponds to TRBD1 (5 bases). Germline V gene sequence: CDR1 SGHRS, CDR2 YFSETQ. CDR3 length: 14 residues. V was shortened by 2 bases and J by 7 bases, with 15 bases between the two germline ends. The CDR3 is CASSFQGQPNEAFF. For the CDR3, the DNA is TGCGCCAGCAGCTTCCAGGGTCAACCCAATGAAGCTTTCTTT. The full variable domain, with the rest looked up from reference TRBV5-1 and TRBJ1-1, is KAGVTQTPRYLIKTRGQQVTLSCSPISGHRSVSWYQQTPGQGLQFLFEYFSETQRNKGNFPGRFSGRQFSNSRSEMNVSTLELGDSALYLCASSFQGQPNEAFFGQGTRLTVV.

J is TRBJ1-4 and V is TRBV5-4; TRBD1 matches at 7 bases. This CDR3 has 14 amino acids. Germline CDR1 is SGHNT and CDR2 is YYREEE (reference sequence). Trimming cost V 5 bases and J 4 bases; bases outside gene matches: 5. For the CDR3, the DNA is TGTGCCAGCAGAAACAGGGGTGGTAATGAAAAACTGTTTTTT. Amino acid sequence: CASRNRGGNEKLFF. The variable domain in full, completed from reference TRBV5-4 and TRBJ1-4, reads ETGVTQSPTHLIKTRGQQVTLRCSSQSGHNTVSWYQQALGQGPQFIFQYYREEENGRGNFPPRFSGLQFPNYSSELNVNALELDDSALYLCASRNRGGNEKLFFGSGTQLSVL.

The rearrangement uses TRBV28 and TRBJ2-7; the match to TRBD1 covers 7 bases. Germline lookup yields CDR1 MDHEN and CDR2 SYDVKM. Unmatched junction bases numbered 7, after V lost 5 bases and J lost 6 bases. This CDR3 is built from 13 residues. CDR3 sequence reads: CASSLTGVGEQYF. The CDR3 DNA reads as TGTGCCAGCAGTCTCACAGGGGTGGGCGAGCAGTACTTC.

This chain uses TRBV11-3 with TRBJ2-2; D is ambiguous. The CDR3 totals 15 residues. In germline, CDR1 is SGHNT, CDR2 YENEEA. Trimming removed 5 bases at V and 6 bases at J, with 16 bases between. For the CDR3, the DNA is TGTGCCAGCAGCCCCCGAGCTCAGGTTCCCGGGGAGCTGTTTTTT. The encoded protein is CASSPRAQVPGELFF.

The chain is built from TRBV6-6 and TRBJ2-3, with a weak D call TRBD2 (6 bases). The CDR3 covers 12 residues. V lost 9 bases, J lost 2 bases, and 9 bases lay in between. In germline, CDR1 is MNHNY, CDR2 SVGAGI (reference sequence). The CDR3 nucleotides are TGTGCCAGTAGCGGTACCACAGATACGCAGTATTTT. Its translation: CASSGTTDTQYF.